This T cell receptor beta chain was profiled in a study of tumor-infiltrating lymphocytes in primary liver carcinoma. Points from the study as a whole: In the absence of sorting, bulk samples left CD4+ and CD8+ repertoires uncompared.

A word on this clonotype: Antigen: not known. Since the CDR3 does not end with the conserved phenylalanine or tryptophan, this likely comes from a read error.

The input was around 530 ng total RNA; TCR beta cDNA was made from it with a constant-region primer. Library construction for TCR beta comprised three nested multiplex PCR rounds performed with slightly modified ARM-PCR. TRBV1-TRBV30 forward primers paired with a C-beta reverse primer drove the first two PCR rounds, about 10 cycles each. TCRdb fed the multiplex PCR reads into MiXCR, producing one record per CDR3 protein. This table has about 200,000 distinct CDR3 sequences, approximately 64% appearing once. Unsorted whole blood served as the source of blood RNA, and germline DNA was extracted as well. The authors collected about 4 milliliters of peripheral blood before surgery. The CDR3 contains 17 residues. From germline, CDR1 is SGHAT and CDR2 FQDESV (reference sequence).

Material for sequencing was peripheral blood. The TCR sequence derives from a woman aged 55-70 years with primary liver carcinoma and hepatitis B virus infection. J is TRBJ2-6 and V is TRBV11-1; TRBD1 agrees at 8 bases. Here the CDR3 reads CAGSARTGTPGANVLTI. The CDR3 nucleotides are TGTGCCGGCAGCGCCAGGACAGGGACTCCTGGGGCCAACGTCCTGACTATC.